Listed below are T cell receptor beta chains from one sample, sequenced in a study of early T cells in non-severe SARS-CoV-2 infection. TCRdb re-called the 5' RACE reads through MiXCR, storing one row per CDR3 protein. The table includes fewer than 85,000 distinct CDR3 sequences, approximately 12% detected once. What was sequenced was whole blood. These receptors originate from an adult who was a healthcare worker with PCR-confirmed SARS-CoV-2 infection or an uninfected control (not recorded which). Each CDR3 is given with its conserved first and last residue. The D gene is left open where the match is weak. Not all rows give a size; the values are once, few, many and, for expanded clones, a class.

CDR3nt: TGTGCCAGCAGAACTAGCGGCTACAATGAGCAGTTCTTC
CDR3aa: CASRTSGYNEQFF
v_gene: TRBV7-2
d_gene: TRBD2
abundance: few
j_gene: TRBJ2-1

CDR3nt: TGTGCCAGCAGCTTAGCGCAGGGGCTCCCTGAAGCTTTCTTT
CDR3aa: CASSLAQGLPEAFF
v_gene: TRBV11-2
d_gene: .
abundance: many
j_gene: TRBJ1-1

CDR3nt: TGCAGCGTTGATCTGGGCTTGGGGACAGGGTGGGGTGAAGCTTTCTTT
CDR3aa: CSVDLGLGTGWGEAFF
v_gene: TRBV29-1
d_gene: TRBD1
abundance: few
j_gene: TRBJ1-1

CDR3nt: TGTGCCAGCAGTTTACCTGGACAGGGGGATGGCTACACCTTC
CDR3aa: CASSLPGQGDGYTF
v_gene: TRBV28
d_gene: TRBD1
abundance: few
j_gene: TRBJ1-2

CDR3nt: TGTGCTAGTGGTTATGGACAGGGGGTTGAAAAACTGTTTTTT
CDR3aa: CASGYGQGVEKLFF
v_gene: TRBV12-5
d_gene: TRBD1
abundance: many
j_gene: TRBJ1-4

CDR3nt: TGCAGCGTTGACTATCACTATACTGAGGAAGGGGATACGCAGTATTTT
CDR3aa: CSVDYHYTEEGDTQYF
v_gene: TRBV29-1
d_gene: .
abundance: .
j_gene: TRBJ2-3

CDR3nt: TGCGCCAGCAGCCAAGGGCCAGAACCCTTTCCCGGTGAAAAACTGTTTTTT
CDR3aa: CASSQGPEPFPGEKLFF
v_gene: TRBV4-3
d_gene: .
abundance: many
j_gene: TRBJ1-4

CDR3nt: TGTGCCAGCAGTGAACACCCCCGGTTCAACACCGGGGAGCTGTTTTTT
CDR3aa: CASSEHPRFNTGELFF
v_gene: TRBV2
d_gene: .
abundance: .
j_gene: TRBJ2-2

CDR3nt: TGTGCCAGTGCAGCCGGGACCCCCGTTTACGAGCAGTACTTC
CDR3aa: CASAAGTPVYEQYF
v_gene: TRBV19
d_gene: .
abundance: many
j_gene: TRBJ2-7

CDR3nt: TGTGCCAGCACCCCTTACGGGGATGGCGAGCAGTACTTC
CDR3aa: CASTPYGDGEQYF
v_gene: TRBV6-5
d_gene: .
abundance: many
j_gene: TRBJ2-7

CDR3nt: TGCAGCGTCCTCCTGACAGGGAATAATCAGCCCCAGCATTTT
CDR3aa: CSVLLTGNNQPQHF
v_gene: TRBV29-1
d_gene: TRBD1
abundance: many
j_gene: TRBJ1-5

CDR3nt: TGTGCCAGCAGCTTAATGGCCGACCGGCATGAGCAGTTCTTC
CDR3aa: CASSLMADRHEQFF
v_gene: TRBV7-2
d_gene: .
abundance: many
j_gene: TRBJ2-1

CDR3nt: TGTGCCAGCAGCCAACAAGGGCCCCAACAGTTCTTC
CDR3aa: CASSQQGPQQFF
v_gene: TRBV13
d_gene: .
abundance: many
j_gene: TRBJ2-1

CDR3nt: TGTGCCAGTAGTACCTCGGACAGGGAGATTCGGCCCCAGCATTTT
CDR3aa: CASSTSDREIRPQHF
v_gene: TRBV19
d_gene: TRBD1
abundance: .
j_gene: TRBJ1-5

CDR3nt: TGTGCCAGCAGCTGGGTTTCCGGGACAGGGAGGAACGAGCAGTACTTC
CDR3aa: CASSWVSGTGRNEQYF
v_gene: TRBV27
d_gene: TRBD1
abundance: many
j_gene: TRBJ2-7

CDR3nt: TGTGCCAGCAGCTCAACCCTTCCGGGAATGTACTACGAGCAGTACTTC
CDR3aa: CASSSTLPGMYYEQYF
v_gene: TRBV11-2
d_gene: .
abundance: many
j_gene: TRBJ2-7

CDR3nt: TGCAGCGTTGAAGATCAAAACAGAGTTTATGGCTACACCTTC
CDR3aa: CSVEDQNRVYGYTF
v_gene: TRBV29-1
d_gene: .
abundance: many
j_gene: TRBJ1-2

CDR3nt: TGTGCCAGCAGTTCAAGCGGGAGGGGTTCCTACAATGAGCAGTTCTTC
CDR3aa: CASSSSGRGSYNEQFF
v_gene: TRBV12-3/TRBV12-4
d_gene: TRBD2
abundance: many
j_gene: TRBJ2-1

CDR3nt: TGTGCCAGCAGCTCGTACACAGATACGCAGTATTTT
CDR3aa: CASSSYTDTQYF
v_gene: TRBV9
d_gene: .
abundance: many
j_gene: TRBJ2-3

CDR3nt: TGTGCCAGCAGCCCAAACAGGGACAGGGCTTTCTTT
CDR3aa: CASSPNRDRAFF
v_gene: TRBV28
d_gene: TRBD1
abundance: many
j_gene: TRBJ1-1

CDR3nt: TGTGCCAGCAGCACCGGGACTAGCGGGATTCATGAGCAGTTCTTC
CDR3aa: CASSTGTSGIHEQFF
v_gene: TRBV2
d_gene: TRBD2
abundance: .
j_gene: TRBJ2-1

CDR3nt: TGTGCCAGCATGAGGGCAGGCACTGGGGCCAACGTCCTGACTTTC
CDR3aa: CASMRAGTGANVLTF
v_gene: TRBV6-1
d_gene: .
abundance: many
j_gene: TRBJ2-6